Below, 8 T cell receptor beta chains from the same sample are listed, as sequenced in a study of T cell changes during pregnancy in multiple sclerosis. TCRdb's copy holds only in-frame clones and misses some; the assay was immunoSEQ multiplex PCR. Of about 72,000 clones in the sample, around 90% were seen once. Sequences were derived from peripheral blood, sampled in the first trimester of pregnancy. Receptors were obtained from a female donor in good health, enrolled as a control in a pregnancy study.

This clone turned up a few times. The chain joins TRBV2 to TRBJ2-5; D is ambiguous. Germline values: CDR1 SNHLY, CDR2 FYNNEI. The CDR3 has 13 residues. V shed 5 bases and J shed 0 bases, with 7 bases lying between them. CDR3 bases: TGTGCCAGCAGTCCCCGGGACCAAGAGACCCAGTACTTC. Amino acids: CASSPRDQETQYF. Looking up the rest from reference TRBV2 and TRBJ2-5 gives the full variable domain: EPEVTQTPSHQVTQMGQEVILRCVPISNHLYFYWYRQILGQKVEFLVSFYNNEISEKSEIFDDQFSVERPDGSNFTLKIRSTKLEDSAMYFCASSPRDQETQYFGPGTRLLVL.

The chain links TRBV28 to TRBJ2-5, with a weak D call TRBD1 (6 bases). V lost 5 bases to trimming and J lost 2 bases, with 15 bases between them. The CDR3 sequence is 15 residues long. The germline V gene has CDR1 MDHEN and CDR2 SYDVKM. CDR3 residues: CASSPPRGQQETQYF. The CDR3 DNA reads TGTGCCAGCAGTCCCCCCCGTGGACAGCAAGAGACCCAGTACTTC.

V is TRBV29-1 and J is TRBJ2-5; 8 bases are a match to TRBD1. V shed 6 bases and J 2 bases; nucleotides not matched to a gene: 5. CDR3 size: 13 residues. Germline CDR1 SQVTM, CDR2 ANQGSEA. The CDR3 loop is CSVGTGLQETQYF. As DNA, the CDR3 is TGCAGCGTCGGGACAGGACTACAAGAGACCCAGTACTTC.

The genes are TRBV4-1 and TRBJ2-7; 13 bases are a match to TRBD2. The CDR3 totals 17 residues. Trimming cost V 2 bases and J 4 bases; bases outside gene matches: 8. The germline gives CDR1 MGHRA, CDR2 YSYEKL. CDR3 protein: CASSQSTSGRAEYEQYF. The CDR3 DNA is TGCGCCAGCAGCCAATCTACTAGCGGGAGGGCCGAGTACGAGCAGTACTTC.

This chain joins TRBV19 and TRBJ2-3; 9 bases agree with TRBD2. The germline gives CDR1 LNHDA, CDR2 SQIVND (reference sequence). The V segment lost 7 bases and the J segment 8 bases; nucleotides outside the gene matches: 13. The CDR3 extends over 15 amino acids. Here the CDR3 reads CASIGGRAPRGTQYF. The CDR3 coding sequence is TGTGCCAGTATCGGCGGGAGGGCCCCAAGAGGTACGCAGTATTTT. Filled out from reference TRBV19 and TRBJ2-3, the complete variable domain reads DGGITQSPKYLFRKEGQNVTLSCEQNLNHDAMYWYRQDPGQGLRLIYYSQIVNDFQKGDIAEGYSVSREKKESFPLTVTSAQKNPTAFYLCASIGGRAPRGTQYFGPGTRLTVL.

This rearrangement joins TRBV28 to TRBJ2-1, with 7 bases identical to TRBD1. V trimming: 6 bases; J trimming: 5 bases; junction bases outside the gene matches: 7. The CDR3 loop spans 14 amino acids. Germline-derived CDR1 and CDR2 are MDHEN and SYDVKM. CDR3 nucleotides: TGTGCCAGCAGATACCCTACAGGGGACAATGAGCAGTTCTTC. This gives the protein CASRYPTGDNEQFF.

The rearrangement joins TRBV5-1 to TRBJ1-1; 8 bases align to TRBD1. Germline trimming cut 4 bases from V and 4 bases from J; bases unmatched to any gene: 6. Per the germline V gene, CDR1 is SGHRS and CDR2 is YFSETQ. The CDR3 is 14 amino acids. CDR3 nucleotide sequence: TGCGCCAGCAGCCAAGGGACAGGTCGCACTGAAGCTTTCTTT. It specifies CASSQGTGRTEAFF.

The genes are TRBV28 and TRBJ1-1; 11 positions agree with TRBD1. The V and J ends lost 5 bases and 3 bases, in that order; junction bases with no gene match: 8. Germline CDR1 reads MDHEN; CDR2 reads SYDVKM. The CDR3 spans 16 residues. CDR3 in DNA: TGTGCCAGCAGTCCGAGTCCGGGACAGGGGGACACTGAAGCTTTCTTT. Encoded protein: CASSPSPGQGDTEAFF.